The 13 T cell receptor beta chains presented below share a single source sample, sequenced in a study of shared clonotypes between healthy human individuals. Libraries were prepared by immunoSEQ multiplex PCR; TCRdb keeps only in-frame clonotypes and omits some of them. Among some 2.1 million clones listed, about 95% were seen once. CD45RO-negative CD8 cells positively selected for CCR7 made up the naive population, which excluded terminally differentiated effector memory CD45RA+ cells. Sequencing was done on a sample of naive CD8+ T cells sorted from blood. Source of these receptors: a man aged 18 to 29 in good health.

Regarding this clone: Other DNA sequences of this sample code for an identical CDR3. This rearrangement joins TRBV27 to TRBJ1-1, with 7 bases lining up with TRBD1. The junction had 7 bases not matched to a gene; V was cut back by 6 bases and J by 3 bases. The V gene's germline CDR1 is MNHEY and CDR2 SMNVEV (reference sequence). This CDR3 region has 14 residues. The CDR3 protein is CASSLTGAYTEAFF. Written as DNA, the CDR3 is TGTGCCAGCAGCCTTACAGGGGCCTACACTGAAGCTTTCTTT.

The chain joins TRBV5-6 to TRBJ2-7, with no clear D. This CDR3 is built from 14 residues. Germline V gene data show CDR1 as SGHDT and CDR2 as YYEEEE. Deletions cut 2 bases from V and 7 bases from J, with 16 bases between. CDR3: CASSFSGSLFEQYF. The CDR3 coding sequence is TGTGCCAGCAGCTTTAGTGGATCATTATTTGAGCAGTACTTC. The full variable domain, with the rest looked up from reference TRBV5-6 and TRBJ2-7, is DAGVTQSPTHLIKTRGQQVTLRCSPKSGHDTVSWYQQALGQGPQFIFQYYEEEERQRGNFPDRFSGHQFPNYSSELNVNALLLGDSALYLCASSFSGSLFEQYFGPGTRLTVT.

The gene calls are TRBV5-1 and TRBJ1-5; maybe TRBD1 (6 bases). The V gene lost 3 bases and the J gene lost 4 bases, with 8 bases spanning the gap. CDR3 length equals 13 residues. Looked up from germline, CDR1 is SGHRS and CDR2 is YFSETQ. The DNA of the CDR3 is TGCGCCAGCAGCTCACAGGGAAATCAGCCCCAGCATTTT. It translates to CASSSQGNQPQHF.

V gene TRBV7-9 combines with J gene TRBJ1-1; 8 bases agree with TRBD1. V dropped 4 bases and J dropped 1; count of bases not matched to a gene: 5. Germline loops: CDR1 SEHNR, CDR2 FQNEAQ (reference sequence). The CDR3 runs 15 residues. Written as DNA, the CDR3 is TGTGCCAGCAGCTCGACAGGGGCTCCGAACACTGAAGCTTTCTTT. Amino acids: CASSSTGAPNTEAFF.

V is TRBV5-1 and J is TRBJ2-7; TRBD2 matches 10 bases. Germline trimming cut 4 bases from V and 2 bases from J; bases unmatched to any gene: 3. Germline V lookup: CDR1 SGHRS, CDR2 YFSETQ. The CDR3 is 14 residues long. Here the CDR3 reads CASSQGLATYEQYF. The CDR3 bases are TGCGCCAGCAGCCAGGGACTAGCGACCTACGAGCAGTACTTC.

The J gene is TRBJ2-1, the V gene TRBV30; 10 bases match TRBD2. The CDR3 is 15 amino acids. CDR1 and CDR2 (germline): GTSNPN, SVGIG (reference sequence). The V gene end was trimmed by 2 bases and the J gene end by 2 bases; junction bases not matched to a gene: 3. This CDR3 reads CAWSSGRGTYNEQFF. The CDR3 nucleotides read TGTGCCTGGAGTAGCGGGAGGGGTACCTACAATGAGCAGTTCTTC. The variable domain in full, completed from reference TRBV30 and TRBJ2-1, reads SQTIHQWPATLVQPVGSPLSLECTVEGTSNPNLYWYRQAAGRGLQLLFYSVGIGQISSEVPQNLSASRPQDRQFILSSKKLLLSDSGFYLCAWSSGRGTYNEQFFGPGTRLTVL.

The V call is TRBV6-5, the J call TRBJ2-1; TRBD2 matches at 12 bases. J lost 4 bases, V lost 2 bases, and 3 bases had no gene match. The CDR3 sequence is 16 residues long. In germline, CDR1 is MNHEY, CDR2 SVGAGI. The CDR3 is CASSYVGTSGYNEQFF. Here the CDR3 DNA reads TGTGCCAGCAGTTACGTGGGGACTAGCGGGTACAATGAGCAGTTCTTC.

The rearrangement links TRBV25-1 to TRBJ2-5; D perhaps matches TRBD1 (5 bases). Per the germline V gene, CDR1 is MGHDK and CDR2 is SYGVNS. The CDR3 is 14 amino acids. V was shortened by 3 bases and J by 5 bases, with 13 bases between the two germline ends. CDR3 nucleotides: TGTGCCAGCAGTGACTGGGGCGTCGGGGAGACCCAGTACTTC. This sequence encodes CASSDWGVGETQYF. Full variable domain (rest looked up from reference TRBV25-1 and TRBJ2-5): EADIYQTPRYLVIGTGKKITLECSQTMGHDKMYWYQQDPGMELHLIHYSYGVNSTEKGDLSSESTVSRIRTEHFPLTLESARPSHTSQYLCASSDWGVGETQYFGPGTRLLVL.

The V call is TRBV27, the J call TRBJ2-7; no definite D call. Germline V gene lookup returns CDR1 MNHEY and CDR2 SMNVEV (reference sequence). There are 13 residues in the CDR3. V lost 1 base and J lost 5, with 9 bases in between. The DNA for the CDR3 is TGTGCCAGCAGTTTATGGGTACGGGACGAGCAGTACTTC. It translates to CASSLWVRDEQYF.

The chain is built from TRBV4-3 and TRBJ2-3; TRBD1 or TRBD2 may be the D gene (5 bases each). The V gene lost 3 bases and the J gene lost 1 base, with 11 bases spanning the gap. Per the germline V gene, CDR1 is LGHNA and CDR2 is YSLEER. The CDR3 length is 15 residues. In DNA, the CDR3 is TGCGCCAGCAGCCACGAGGGGTTCGGCACAGATACGCAGTATTTT. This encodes CASSHEGFGTDTQYF.

CDR3 sequence (DNA): TGTGCCACCCTGGACAGCCTCTCCTACGAGCAGTACTTC. The encoded protein is CATLDSLSYEQYF. The chain combines TRBV19 with TRBJ2-7, with a possible D match to TRBD1 (6 bases). V dropped 10 bases and J dropped 0 bases, with 13 bases sitting between them. From germline, CDR1 is LNHDA and CDR2 SQIVND (reference sequence). This CDR3 is built from 13 residues.

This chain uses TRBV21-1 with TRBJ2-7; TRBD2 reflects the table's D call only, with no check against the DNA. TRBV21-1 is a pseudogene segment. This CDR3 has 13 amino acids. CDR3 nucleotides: TGTGCCAGCATCTGTCGGGCCTCGGGGGAGCAGTACTTC. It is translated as CASICRASGEQYF.

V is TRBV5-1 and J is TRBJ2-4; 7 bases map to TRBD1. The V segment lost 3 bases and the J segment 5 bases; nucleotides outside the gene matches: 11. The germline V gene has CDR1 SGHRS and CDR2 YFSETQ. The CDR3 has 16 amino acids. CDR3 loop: CASSWGQLYLENIQYF. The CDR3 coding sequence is TGCGCCAGCAGCTGGGGACAGCTATACCTGGAAAACATTCAGTACTTC.